This entry lists 24 T cell receptor beta chains sequenced from one sample in a study of early T cells in non-severe SARS-CoV-2 infection. TCRdb re-called the 5' RACE reads through MiXCR, storing one row per CDR3 protein. Found here are tens of thousands of distinct CDR3 sequences, 8.7% of them singletons; the top ten hold almost 4%. Sequencing was performed on whole blood, taken at baseline. The receptors come from an adult who was a healthcare worker with PCR-confirmed SARS-CoV-2 infection or an uninfected control (not recorded which).

This clonotype was found a few times. The V and J genes are TRBV5-1 and TRBJ2-1; 7 nucleotides agree with TRBD2. J lost 2 bases, V lost 0 bases, and 5 bases had no gene match. This CDR3 has 16 residues. Germline CDR1 reads SGHRS; CDR2 reads YFSETQ. The CDR3 spells CASSLASGRAYNEQFF. In DNA, the CDR3 is TGCGCCAGCAGCTTGGCCTCAGGGAGGGCCTACAATGAGCAGTTCTTC.

This clonotype turned up a few times. This chain joins TRBV5-1 and TRBJ2-5, with TRBD1 matching 8 bases. Per the germline V gene, CDR1 is SGHRS and CDR2 is YFSETQ. The CDR3 extends over 16 amino acids. The junction had 11 bases not matched to a gene; V was cut back by 5 bases and J by 2 bases. The CDR3 DNA reads as TGCGCCAGCAGTCCAGGGGGCCCCATATTACAAGAGACCCAGTACTTC. Protein sequence: CASSPGGPILQETQYF.

This clonotype was recorded many times. The chain couples TRBV12-3 or TRBV12-4 to TRBJ2-7, with 11 bases matching TRBD2. This CDR3 is built from 13 residues. V lost 6 bases, J lost 4 bases, and 2 bases stayed unmatched. The CDR3: CASRLAGGYEQYF. The CDR3 DNA follows: TGTGCCAGCAGGCTAGCGGGGGGATACGAGCAGTACTTC.

Many counts were recorded for this clonotype. The rearrangement uses TRBV7-4 and TRBJ2-7, with D unresolved. The CDR3 extends over 14 amino acids. Germline-derived CDR1 and CDR2 are SGHVT and SQSDAQ. Trimming cost V 7 bases and J 0 bases, with 13 bases left between them. In DNA, the CDR3 is TGTGCCAGCACCCATGGGTATTTCTCCTACGAGCAGTACTTC. It encodes CASTHGYFSYEQYF.

The gene calls are TRBV29-1 and TRBJ2-7, with 11 bases matching TRBD1. The junction had 6 bases not matched to a gene; V was cut back by 1 base and J by 10 bases. The germline V gene encodes CDR1 SQVTM and CDR2 ANQGSEA. The CDR3 runs to 13 residues. The CDR3 nucleotides are TGCAGCGTTGAAGTAGGACAGGGGGCCGGACAGTACTTC. It is translated as CSVEVGQGAGQYF.

The CDR3, as DNA: TGCAGTGCTAGAGAGGCCGTAGCGGGAGTGCGAGAGCAGTACTTC. Its translation: CSAREAVAGVREQYF. This sequence joins TRBV20-1 and TRBJ2-7, with 9 nucleotides matching TRBD2. CDR1 and CDR2 (germline): DFQATT, SNEGSKA (reference sequence). Losses at the gene ends were 0 bases for V and 7 bases for J; bases not matched to a gene: 10. The CDR3 extends over 15 amino acids.

This clonotype has a count of ten or more. The CDR3 bases are TGTGCCAGCTCACCACTTGCGGGAGAAGAGACCCAGTACTTC. Translated, it gives CASSPLAGEETQYF. The chain employs TRBV18 and TRBJ2-5, with 7 bases aligning to TRBD2. Germline CDR1 KGHSH, CDR2 LQKENI. Trimming removed 1 base from V and 3 bases from J; junction bases left unmatched: 2. The CDR3 runs 14 residues.

The rearrangement joins TRBV5-1 to TRBJ2-5; 7 nucleotides align to TRBD2. Germline V gene sequence: CDR1 SGHRS, CDR2 YFSETQ. V was pared by 4 bases and J by 2 bases, with 5 bases of the junction left unmatched. The CDR3 covers 14 residues. The CDR3 spells CASSATSAQETQYF. The CDR3 DNA follows: TGCGCCAGCAGCGCCACTAGCGCTCAAGAGACCCAGTACTTC.

Details on this clonotype: One end of the junction is discordant with germline, which a read error may explain. The genes are TRBV12-3 or TRBV12-4 and TRBJ2-1; TRBD2 is a possible D gene (5 bases). The CDR3 is 13 amino acids. The DNA for the CDR3 is TGTGCCAGCAGTCTGGACTGGTACAATGAGCTGTTCTTC. Translation: CASSLDWYNELFF.

This chain uses TRBV19 with TRBJ2-7; TRBD1 agrees at 9 bases. The ends lost 5 bases at V and 2 bases at J; junction bases unmatched: 7. Germline-derived CDR1 and CDR2 are LNHDA and SQIVND (reference sequence). The CDR3 is 15 amino acids. The CDR3 sequence: CASSVGQGITYEQYF. In DNA, the CDR3 is TGTGCCAGTAGTGTGGGACAGGGTATCACCTACGAGCAGTACTTC. Combining the CDR3 with reference TRBV19 and TRBJ2-7 gives the whole variable domain DGGITQSPKYLFRKEGQNVTLSCEQNLNHDAMYWYRQDPGQGLRLIYYSQIVNDFQKGDIAEGYSVSREKKESFPLTVTSAQKNPTAFYLCASSVGQGITYEQYFGPGTRLTVT.

This clonotype was seen at least ten times. CDR3 protein: CASSSGLGELFF. The CDR3 DNA sequence: TGTGCCAGCAGTTCCGGGCTCGGGGAGCTGTTTTTT. The chain links TRBV12-3 or TRBV12-4 to TRBJ2-2; no definite D call. The CDR3 runs 12 residues. Trimming left V 4 bases short and J 7 bases short, with 7 bases between.

This clonotype was observed at least ten times. V gene TRBV7-2 combines with J gene TRBJ1-5; D gene unclear. There are 13 residues in the CDR3. Germline V CDR1 and CDR2: SGHTA, FQGNSA. V lost 1 base to trimming and J lost 4 bases, with 5 bases between them. CDR3 amino acids: CASSLGINQPQHF. The DNA for the CDR3 is TGTGCCAGCAGCTTAGGGATTAATCAGCCCCAGCATTTT.

This clonotype was found a few times. The chain links TRBV3-1 to TRBJ2-5, with D perhaps TRBD2 (6 bases). CDR3 size: 16 residues. CDR1 is LGHDT, CDR2 YNNKEL, per germline (reference sequence). V was clipped by 1 base and J by 2 bases, with 14 bases between them. The CDR3 region has the DNA TGTGCCAGCAGCCAAGTTATACGGGGAGGACAAGAGACCCAGTACTTC. Translating gives CASSQVIRGGQETQYF.

This clonotype was counted only a few times. This chain connects TRBV10-1 to TRBJ2-3; TRBD1 is a possible D gene (8 bases). This CDR3 comprises 16 residues. V was shortened by 4 bases and J by 3 bases, with 17 bases between the two germline ends. Germline CDR1 and CDR2: WNHNN and SYGVQD (reference sequence). CDR3 nucleotides: TGCGCCAGCAGTGGGCTCGGACAGGGAGGGACAGATACGCAGTATTTT. This codes for CASSGLGQGGTDTQYF.

This chain connects TRBV6-6 to TRBJ2-5; the match to TRBD2 covers 7 bases. This CDR3 contains 14 residues. Per the germline V gene, CDR1 is MNHNY and CDR2 is SVGAGI (reference sequence). J was trimmed by 5 bases and V by 5 bases; bases with no gene match: 8. The CDR3 DNA sequence: TGTGCCAGCAGTCTACCGGGAGGATTGGAGACCCAGTACTTC. As protein: CASSLPGGLETQYF.

V and J are TRBV18 and TRBJ2-7; 10 bases agree with TRBD2. Losses at the gene ends were 0 bases for V and 7 bases for J; bases not matched to a gene: 9. Germline lookup yields CDR1 KGHSH and CDR2 LQKENI. The CDR3 is 16 amino acids. In nucleotides, the CDR3 is TGTGCCAGCTCACCACCCACTAGCGGGGTATCGGGAGAGCAGTACTTC. Its protein product is CASSPPTSGVSGEQYF. Supplemented by reference TRBV18 and TRBJ2-7, the full variable domain reads NAGVMQNPRHLVRRRGQEARLRCSPMKGHSHVYWYRQLPEEGLKFMVYLQKENIIDESGMPKERFSAEFPKEGPSILRIQQVVRGDSAAYFCASSPPTSGVSGEQYFGPGTRLTVT.

J is TRBJ2-1 and V is TRBV2; D ambiguous. The V end lost 3 bases, the J end lost 11 bases, and 14 bases lay between the germline ends. This CDR3 has 13 residues. The germline V gene has CDR1 SNHLY and CDR2 FYNNEI. The CDR3 DNA reads TGTGCCAGCAGTGACCAAGCAGCCGGGCAGCAGTTCTTC. Translation: CASSDQAAGQQFF.

The chain links TRBV20-1 to TRBJ2-3, with TRBD2 identical over 9 bases. The trim removed 7 bases at V and 5 bases at J, leaving 4 bases unmatched. Germline CDR1 and CDR2: DFQATT and SNEGSKA (reference sequence). This CDR3 has 12 residues. In nucleotides, the CDR3 is TGCAGTGAGAGTAGCGGGGGAGATACGCAGTATTTT. It encodes CSESSGGDTQYF.

This clonotype has a handful of counts. The chain employs TRBV15 and TRBJ2-1, with 9 positions matching TRBD2. This CDR3 is 14 amino acids long. V gave up 3 bases and J gave up 7 bases; unmatched junction bases: 4. The germline V gene has CDR1 LNHNV and CDR2 YYDKDF (reference sequence). The chain's CDR3 is CATSRLAGRNEQFF. DNA for the CDR3: TGTGCCACCAGCAGGCTAGCGGGAAGGAATGAGCAGTTCTTC.

The rearrangement links TRBV10-1 to TRBJ2-7, with D possibly TRBD2 on 6 matching bases. This CDR3 has 13 amino acids. Germline V gives CDR1 WNHNN, CDR2 SYGVQD (reference sequence). V dropped 11 bases and J dropped 3 bases, with 17 bases sitting between them. The CDR3 sequence is CAYPGGNDYEQYF. The DNA of the CDR3 is TGCGCCTACCCCGGGGGTAACGACTACGAGCAGTACTTC.

This clonotype appeared a few times. The junction differs from germline at one of its ends, possibly a read error. J is TRBJ2-7 and V is TRBV7-7; D gene unclear. Germline V gene data show CDR1 as SSHAT and CDR2 as FNYEAQ (reference sequence). The length of the CDR3 is 15 residues. CDR3 region: CASSPSDGFSYEQYF. CDR3 coding DNA: TGTGCTAGCAGCCCGTCGGACGGATTCTCCTACGAGCAGTACTTC.

V usage is TRBV18 and J usage is TRBJ2-7, with 11 bases fitting TRBD1. Trimming at V came to 3 bases and at J to 4 bases, leaving 5 bases not matched to a gene. The CDR3 is 15 amino acids. Germline V lookup: CDR1 KGHSH, CDR2 LQKENI. The CDR3 DNA reads TGTGCCAGCTCACCTTCGGGACAGGGGGGATACGAGCAGTACTTC. This codes for CASSPSGQGGYEQYF.

This clonotype was observed many times. This rearrangement joins TRBV5-4 to TRBJ2-1, with D perhaps matching TRBD1 (6 bases). The CDR3 is made up of 15 amino acids. V lost 4 bases and J 1 base, leaving 12 bases between the germline ends. CDR1 and CDR2 from the germline V gene are SGHNT and YYREEE (reference sequence). Here the CDR3 reads CASSQRDTSYNEQFF. For the CDR3, the DNA is TGTGCCAGCAGCCAACGGGACACTTCCTACAATGAGCAGTTCTTC. The variable domain in full, with the rest retrieved from reference TRBV5-4 and TRBJ2-1, is ETGVTQSPTHLIKTRGQQVTLRCSSQSGHNTVSWYQQALGQGPQFIFQYYREEENGRGNFPPRFSGLQFPNYSSELNVNALELDDSALYLCASSQRDTSYNEQFFGPGTRLTVL.

A note on this clonotype: This may be a read error, as it is one base from a much larger clone. Without the conserved terminal phenylalanine or tryptophan, this CDR3 likely stems from a read error. The chain couples TRBV7-8 to TRBJ1-3; no definite D call. This CDR3 comprises 16 residues. V lost 2 bases, J lost 0 bases, and 11 bases lay in between. CDR1 is SGHVS and CDR2 is FQNEAQ in the germline V gene. In DNA, the CDR3 is TGTGCCAGCAGCTTACAACCCGGGATCTCTGGAAACACCATATATTTA. It encodes CASSLQPGISGNTIYL.